Listed below are T cell receptor beta chains from one sample, sequenced in a study of siplizumab effects on memory and regulatory T cells. The data were produced by immunoSEQ multiplex PCR, yet TCRdb's version contains in-frame clones alone and is incomplete. Altogether around 95,000 clones are present, 91% being singletons, with the ten largest covering 0.15%. Sequenced material: CD4+ T cells sorted from blood. The receptors were gathered from a human donor in good health. Both conserved end residues are part of each CDR3. The D gene is left open where the match is weak. Rows give clone size only sometimes, using once, few, many, or a class for an expanded clone.

clone_size: NA; j_call: TRBJ1-5; d_call: NA; v_call: TRBV27; cdr3_aa: CASSFSSGSNQPQHF; cdr3_nt: TGTGCCAGCAGTTTTTCTTCCGGTAGCAATCAGCCCCAGCATTTT
clone_size: NA; j_call: TRBJ1-4; d_call: NA; v_call: TRBV4-1; cdr3_aa: CASKSFATNEKLFF; cdr3_nt: TGCGCCAGCAAGTCGTTTGCAACTAATGAAAAACTGTTTTTT
clone_size: NA; j_call: TRBJ1-6; d_call: NA; v_call: TRBV4-1; cdr3_aa: CASSPQVGLPLHF; cdr3_nt: TGCGCCAGCAGCCCACAAGTAGGACTCCCCCTCCACTTT
clone_size: once; j_call: TRBJ1-1; d_call: NA; v_call: TRBV19; cdr3_aa: CASSIDLLTSNTEAFF; cdr3_nt: TGTGCCAGTAGTATAGACCTCCTCACCTCGAACACTGAAGCTTTCTTT
clone_size: NA; j_call: TRBJ1-6; d_call: TRBD1; v_call: TRBV19; cdr3_aa: CASSTDRDRGPPLHF; cdr3_nt: TGTGCCAGTAGTACTGACCGGGACAGGGGACCACCCCTCCACTTT
clone_size: few; j_call: TRBJ1-2; d_call: NA; v_call: TRBV29-1; cdr3_aa: CSVDDWDSGYTF; cdr3_nt: TGCAGCGTTGACGACTGGGACTCTGGCTACACCTTC
clone_size: NA; j_call: TRBJ1-5; d_call: NA; v_call: TRBV30; cdr3_aa: CAWSVEGGQPQHF; cdr3_nt: TGTGCCTGGAGTGTCGAGGGTGGTCAGCCCCAGCATTTT
clone_size: NA; j_call: TRBJ1-6; d_call: NA; v_call: TRBV19; cdr3_aa: CASSIGPYNSPLHF; cdr3_nt: TGTGCCAGTAGTATAGGGCCATATAATTCACCCCTCCACTTT
clone_size: NA; j_call: TRBJ2-5; d_call: TRBD2; v_call: TRBV27; cdr3_aa: CASSLGLAIQETQYF; cdr3_nt: TGTGCCAGCAGTTTAGGACTAGCGATACAAGAGACCCAGTACTTC
clone_size: NA; j_call: TRBJ1-6; d_call: NA; v_call: TRBV30; cdr3_aa: CAWAGSGHSPLHF; cdr3_nt: TGTGCCTGGGCAGGATCCGGACACTCACCCCTCCACTTT
clone_size: NA; j_call: TRBJ2-3; d_call: TRBD2; v_call: TRBV9; cdr3_aa: CASSATSGATDTQYF; cdr3_nt: TGTGCCAGCAGCGCGACTAGCGGGGCCACAGATACGCAGTATTTT